This T cell receptor (beta chain) was profiled in a study of cytomegalovirus exposure and HLA in healthy donors. Findings and limits, study-wide: Sequencing likely generated an artifact that appeared as a cluster of highly shared sequence variants.

Primers for the PCR totalled 60 Vbeta and 13 Jbeta. Assay: immunoSEQ multiplex PCR; the TCRdb copy retains only in-frame clones and omits some. The table has 270,000 or so clones, approximately 91% seen once. Of note for this clone: Antigen: not known.

Trimming removed 2 bases from V and 1 base from J, with 12 bases in between. The CDR3 length is 15 residues. Germline loops: CDR1 SGDLS, CDR2 YYNGEE. Sequenced material: PBMCs. The genes are TRBV9 and TRBJ1-1; no clear D. The source of this sequence is a girl aged 2-9 years in good health and CMV-seronegative. This CDR3 is CASSVDIHRNTEAFF. CDR3 DNA sequence: TGTGCCAGCAGCGTCGACATACACAGGAACACTGAAGCTTTCTTT.